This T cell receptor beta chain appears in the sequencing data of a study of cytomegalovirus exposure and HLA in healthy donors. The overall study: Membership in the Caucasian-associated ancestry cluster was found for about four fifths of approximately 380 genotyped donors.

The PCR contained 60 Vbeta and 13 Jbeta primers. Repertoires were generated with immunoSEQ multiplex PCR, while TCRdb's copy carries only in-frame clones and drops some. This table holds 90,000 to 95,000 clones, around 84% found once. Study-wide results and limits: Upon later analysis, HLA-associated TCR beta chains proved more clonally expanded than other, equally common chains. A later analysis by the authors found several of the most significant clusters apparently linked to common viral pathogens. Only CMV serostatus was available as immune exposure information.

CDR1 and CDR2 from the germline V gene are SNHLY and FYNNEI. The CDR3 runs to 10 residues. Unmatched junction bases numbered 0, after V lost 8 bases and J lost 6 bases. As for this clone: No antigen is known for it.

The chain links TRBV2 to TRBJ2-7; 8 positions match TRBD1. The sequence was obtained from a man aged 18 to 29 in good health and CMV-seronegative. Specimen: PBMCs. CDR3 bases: TGTGCCAGCGGACAGGGCGAGCAGTACTTC. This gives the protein CASGQGEQYF.